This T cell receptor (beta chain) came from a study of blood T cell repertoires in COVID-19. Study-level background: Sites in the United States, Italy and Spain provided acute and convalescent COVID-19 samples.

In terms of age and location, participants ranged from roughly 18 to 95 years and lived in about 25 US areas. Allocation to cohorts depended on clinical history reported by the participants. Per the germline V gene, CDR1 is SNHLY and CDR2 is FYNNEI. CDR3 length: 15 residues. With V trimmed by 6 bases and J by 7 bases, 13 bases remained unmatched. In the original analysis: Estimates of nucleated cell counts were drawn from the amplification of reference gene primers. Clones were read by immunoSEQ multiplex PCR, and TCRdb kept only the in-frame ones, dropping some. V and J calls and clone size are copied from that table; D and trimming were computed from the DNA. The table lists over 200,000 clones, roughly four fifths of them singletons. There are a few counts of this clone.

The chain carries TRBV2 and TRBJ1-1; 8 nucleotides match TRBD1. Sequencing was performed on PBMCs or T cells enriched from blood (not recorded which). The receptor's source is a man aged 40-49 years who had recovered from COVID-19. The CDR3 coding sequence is TGTGCCAGCAGGACCGCGGGACAGGCAATAAATGAAGCTTTCTTT. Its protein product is CASRTAGQAINEAFF.